The rows below give T cell receptor beta chains drawn from one sample of a study of immune evolution from preneoplasia to lung adenocarcinoma. Using immunoSEQ multiplex PCR, the repertoire was profiled, and TCRdb retains in-frame clones only, with some absent. The profile shows about 16,000 clones, 75% to 90% of them singletons. The sample was FFPE invasive lung adenocarcinoma tissue. The source of these receptors is a person between 65 and 79 years old with invasive lung adenocarcinoma. Each CDR3 is given with its conserved first and last residue. A D gene is named only where the DNA matches it firmly. Clone size is not always given. Where it is, it says once, few, many or a class for expanded clones.

v_call	clone_size	d_call	j_call	cdr3_length	cdr3_aa	cdr3_nt
TRBV19	once	TRBD2	TRBJ2-3	17	CASSTRTSGTFTDTQYF	TGTGCCAGTAGTACAAGGACTAGCGGGACCTTCACAGATACGCAGTATTTT
TRBV19	-	-	TRBJ1-2	14	CASSPVRSNYGYTF	TGTGCCAGTAGTCCGGTTCGGAGTAACTATGGCTACACCTTC
TRBV5-4	-	TRBD2	TRBJ2-5	16	CASSSRLAGQQETQYF	TGTGCCAGCAGCTCTAGACTAGCGGGACAGCAAGAGACCCAGTACTTC
TRBV11-2	-	TRBD1	TRBJ1-1	14	CASSSRTGIGEAFF	TGTGCCAGCAGCTCCAGGACAGGCATTGGTGAAGCTTTCTTT
TRBV15	-	-	TRBJ2-5	16	CATSRDRGGWQETQYF	TGTGCCACCAGCAGAGATCGGGGCGGGTGGCAAGAGACCCAGTACTTC
TRBV19	-	-	TRBJ2-1	14	CASSIGLVRNEQFF	TGTGCCAGTAGTATAGGACTAGTTCGGAATGAGCAGTTCTTC
TRBV19	-	TRBD1	TRBJ2-1	14	CASSIVRGGHEQFF	TGTGCCAGTAGTATTGTCAGAGGGGGCCATGAGCAGTTCTTC
TRBV2	-	-	TRBJ1-2	15	CASSPQVSLNYGYTF	TGTGCCAGCAGCCCCCAGGTTTCCCTTAACTATGGCTACACCTTC
TRBV30	-	-	TRBJ2-5	13	CAWSVRTQETQYF	TGTGCCTGGAGTGTCAGGACTCAAGAGACCCAGTACTTC
TRBV7-9	once	TRBD1	TRBJ1-2	11	CASSLEGAYTF	TGTGCCAGCAGCTTAGAGGGGGCCTACACCTTC
TRBV29-1	-	-	TRBJ2-7	14	CSVSPGTGQYEQYF	TGCAGCGTCTCCCCCGGGACGGGTCAATACGAGCAGTACTTC
TRBV18	few	TRBD1	TRBJ1-1	16	CASSSFPPGQGTEAFF	TGTGCCAGCTCATCATTCCCACCGGGACAGGGGACTGAAGCTTTCTTT
TRBV5-1	-	-	TRBJ1-1	15	CASSSPGTWDTEAFF	TGCGCCAGCAGCTCACCCGGGACTTGGGACACTGAAGCTTTCTTT
TRBV9	-	-	TRBJ1-2	15	CASSVGRAHAYGYTF	TGTGCCAGCAGCGTCGGCAGGGCCCACGCCTATGGCTACACCTTC
TRBV5-1	once	-	TRBJ2-1	15	CASSASGNEYNEQFF	TGCGCCAGCAGCGCCTCAGGGAACGAGTACAATGAGCAGTTCTTC
TRBV30	-	TRBD2	TRBJ2-7	17	CALIGDPLAGDAHEQYF	TGTGCCCTGATTGGAGACCCGCTAGCGGGGGACGCCCACGAGCAGTACTTC
TRBV15	once	TRBD1	TRBJ1-1	17	CATSRDYIGQGSTEAFF	TGTGCCACCAGCAGAGATTATATCGGACAGGGAAGCACTGAAGCTTTCTTT
TRBV9	large	TRBD2	TRBJ2-3	14	CASTTSGGLDTQYF	TGTGCCAGCACCACTAGCGGGGGGCTGGATACGCAGTATTTT
TRBV27	-	TRBD1	TRBJ2-7	16	CASSFGDGTGGYEQYF	TGTGCCAGCAGTTTCGGTGACGGGACAGGGGGTTACGAGCAGTACTTC
TRBV2	once	-	TRBJ1-2	15	CASQTRQGSGGGYTF	TGTGCCAGCCAAACCAGGCAGGGGTCCGGGGGTGGCTACACCTTC
TRBV2	-	-	TRBJ2-6	16	CASKPPEATGANVLTF	TGTGCCAGCAAACCCCCAGAGGCCACTGGGGCCAACGTCCTGACTTTC
TRBV19	-	-	TRBJ1-1	13	CASSRVGVTEAFF	TGTGCCAGTAGTAGGGTGGGGGTCACTGAAGCTTTCTTT
TRBV7-3	-	-	TRBJ2-3	13	CASSLSALDTQYF	TGTGCCAGCAGCTTATCGGCCTTAGATACGCAGTATTTT
TRBV7-9	once	-	TRBJ2-5	15	CASSLEGRSQETQYF	TGTGCCAGCAGCTTAGAGGGCAGATCCCAAGAGACCCAGTACTTC
TRBV29-1	few	TRBD2	TRBJ2-2	15	CSVFTGTSNTGELFF	TGCAGCGTTTTTACCGGGACTAGCAACACCGGGGAGCTGTTTTTT
TRBV7-9	-	TRBD1	TRBJ1-5	13	CASSAGQSQPQHF	TGTGCCAGCAGCGCGGGACAGAGTCAGCCCCAGCATTTT
TRBV28	-	-	TRBJ1-1	12	CASSRVLREAFF	TGTGCCAGCAGTCGGGTCCTTCGGGAAGCTTTCTTT
TRBV29-1	-	-	TRBJ2-1	16	CSIEERWVSSYNEQFF	TGCAGCATTGAAGAGCGGTGGGTGAGCTCCTACAATGAGCAGTTCTTC
TRBV5-1	-	-	TRBJ2-1	14	CASSWGGQGDEQFF	TGCGCCAGCAGCTGGGGGGGCCAGGGTGATGAGCAGTTCTTC
TRBV30	-	TRBD1	TRBJ1-2	14	CAWSLQGWDYGYTF	TGTGCCTGGAGCCTACAGGGGTGGGACTATGGCTACACCTTC
TRBV11-2	-	-	TRBJ1-1	14	CASSLVRGNTEAFF	TGTGCCAGCAGCTTAGTACGGGGAAACACTGAAGCTTTCTTT
TRBV19	-	TRBD1	TRBJ2-2	17	CASSMAQGQGYTGELFF	TGTGCCAGTAGTATGGCCCAAGGACAGGGGTACACCGGGGAGCTGTTTTTT
TRBV15	-	-	TRBJ2-1	14	CATSRDQEGYEQFF	TGTGCCACCAGCAGAGATCAGGAAGGTTATGAGCAGTTCTTC
TRBV28	few	TRBD1	TRBJ1-5	17	CASSPTQGRRGDQPQHF	TGTGCCAGCAGTCCAACACAGGGGCGGAGGGGGGATCAGCCCCAGCATTTT
TRBV27	-	TRBD2	TRBJ2-2	17	CASSILGSGENTGELFF	TGTGCCAGCAGTATCCTCGGTAGCGGGGAAAACACCGGGGAGCTGTTTTTT
TRBV6-6	-	TRBD1	TRBJ1-2	13	CASSRDRVTGYTF	TGTGCCAGCAGTCGGGACAGGGTGACCGGCTACACCTTC
TRBV4-1	-	-	TRBJ1-5	16	CASSQLSGGGVQPQHF	TGCGCCAGCAGCCAGCTAAGCGGGGGTGGAGTCCAGCCCCAGCATTTT
TRBV27	-	TRBD1	TRBJ2-7	17	CASRAGQGMSGSVEQYF	TGTGCCAGCAGAGCGGGACAGGGGATGAGCGGCTCGGTCGAGCAGTACTTC
TRBV19	-	-	TRBJ2-6	20	CASSTPTDRNRSSGANVLTF	TGTGCCAGTAGTACCCCGACAGATAGGAATCGCAGCTCTGGGGCCAACGTCCTGACTTTC
TRBV29-1	-	TRBD2	TRBJ2-2	13	CSAAGTSSGELFF	TGCAGCGCCGCCGGGACTAGCTCCGGGGAGCTGTTTTTT
TRBV7-9	-	-	TRBJ2-7	14	CASSLGGKSYEQYF	TGTGCCAGCAGCTTAGGAGGGAAATCCTACGAGCAGTACTTC
TRBV9	-	-	TRBJ1-2	14	CASSLDKKGAGYTF	TGTGCCAGCAGCCTGGACAAAAAAGGAGCTGGCTACACCTTC
TRBV5-1	-	-	TRBJ1-1	15	CASSLDRGLNTEAFF	TGCGCCAGCAGCTTGGATAGGGGATTGAACACTGAAGCTTTCTTT
TRBV6-1	few	-	TRBJ2-7	11	CASKQVYEQYF	TGTGCCAGCAAGCAGGTTTACGAGCAGTACTTC
TRBV30	-	-	TRBJ1-5	13	CAWSANDNQPQHF	TGTGCCTGGAGTGCTAATGACAATCAGCCCCAGCATTTT
TRBV4-1	-	-	TRBJ1-1	14	CASSKQGPGTEAFF	TGCGCCAGCAGCAAACAGGGTCCGGGCACTGAAGCTTTCTTT